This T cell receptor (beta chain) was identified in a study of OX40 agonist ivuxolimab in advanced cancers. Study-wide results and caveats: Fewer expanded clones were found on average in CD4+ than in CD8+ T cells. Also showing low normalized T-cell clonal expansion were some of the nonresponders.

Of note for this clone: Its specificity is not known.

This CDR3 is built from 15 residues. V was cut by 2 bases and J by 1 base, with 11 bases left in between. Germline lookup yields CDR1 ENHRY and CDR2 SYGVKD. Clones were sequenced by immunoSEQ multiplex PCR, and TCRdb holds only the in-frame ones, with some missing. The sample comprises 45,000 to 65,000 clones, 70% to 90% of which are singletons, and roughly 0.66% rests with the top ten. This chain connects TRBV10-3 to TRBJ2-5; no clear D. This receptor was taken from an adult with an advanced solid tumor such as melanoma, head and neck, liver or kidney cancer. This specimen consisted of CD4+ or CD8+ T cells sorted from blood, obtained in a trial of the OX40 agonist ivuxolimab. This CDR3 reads CAISESSALQETQYF. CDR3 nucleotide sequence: TGTGCCATCAGTGAGAGTTCAGCACTCCAAGAGACCCAGTACTTC.